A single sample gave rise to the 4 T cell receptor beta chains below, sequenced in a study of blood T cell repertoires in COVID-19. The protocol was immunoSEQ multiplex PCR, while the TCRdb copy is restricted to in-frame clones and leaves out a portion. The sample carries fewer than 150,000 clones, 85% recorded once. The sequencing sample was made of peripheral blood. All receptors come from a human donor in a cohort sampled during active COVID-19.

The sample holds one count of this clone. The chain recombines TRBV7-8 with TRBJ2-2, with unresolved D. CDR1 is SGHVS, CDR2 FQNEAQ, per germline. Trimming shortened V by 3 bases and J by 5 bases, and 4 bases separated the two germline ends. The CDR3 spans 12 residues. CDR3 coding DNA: TGTGCCAGCAGCTTTTCTACCGGGGAGCTGTTTTTT. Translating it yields CASSFSTGELFF. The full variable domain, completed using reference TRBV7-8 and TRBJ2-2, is GAGVSQSPRYKVAKRGQDVALRCDPISGHVSLFWYQQALGQGPEFLTYFQNEAQLDKSGLPSDRFFAERPEGSVSTLKIQRTQQEDSAVYLCASSFSTGELFFGEGSRLTVL.

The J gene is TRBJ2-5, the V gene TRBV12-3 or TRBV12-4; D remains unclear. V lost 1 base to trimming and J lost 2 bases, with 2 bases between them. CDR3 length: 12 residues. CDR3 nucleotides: TGTGCCAGCAGTTTAGTACAAGAGACCCAGTACTTC. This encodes CASSLVQETQYF.

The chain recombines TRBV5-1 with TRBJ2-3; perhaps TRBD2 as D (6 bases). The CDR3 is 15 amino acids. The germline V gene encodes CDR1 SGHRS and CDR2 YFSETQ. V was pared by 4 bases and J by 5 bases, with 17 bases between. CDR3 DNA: TGCGCCAGCAGCCGGGACTTCACAGGTCTAGATACGCAGTATTTT. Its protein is CASSRDFTGLDTQYF.

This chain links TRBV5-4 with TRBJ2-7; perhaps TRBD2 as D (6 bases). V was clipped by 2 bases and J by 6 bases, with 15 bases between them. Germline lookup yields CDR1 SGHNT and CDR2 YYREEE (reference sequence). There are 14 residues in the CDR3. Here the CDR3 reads CASSLPERASEQYV. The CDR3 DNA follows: TGTGCCAGCAGCTTACCAGAGCGGGCGTCCGAGCAGTACGTC.